Described below is a single T cell receptor beta chain sequence and its context. Antigen: not known. These data come from a study of chemoradiotherapy in HPV16-positive cancers. Study summary: Functional T-cell assays on a couple of HPV16-positive patients' cells defined candidate HPV-specific clones and common TCR motifs.

Study-level findings and limits: Better recurrence-free survival went with HPV-responsive T-cell expansion in HPV16-positive patients. Non-HPV-specific T cells did not expand in tumors during treatment, whereas candidate HPV-specific clones and E7-related motifs did.

The CDR3 consists of 14 residues. The junction had 2 bases not matched to a gene; V was cut back by 0 bases and J by 3 bases. CDR1 is LNHDA and CDR2 is SQIVND in the germline V gene (reference sequence). Sequencing used immunoSEQ multiplex PCR; TCRdb keeps in-frame clones, though not all of them. This table has 25,000 to 30,000 clones, about nine tenths appearing once. Sequenced material: blood, taken from a patient who underwent chemoradiotherapy. The origin of this receptor is a human donor with HPV-associated anogenital cancer. The chain is built from TRBV19 and TRBJ2-7; 7 bases are shared with TRBD1. This CDR3 reads CASSIDGTVYEQYF. CDR3 sequence (DNA): TGTGCCAGTAGTATAGACGGGACAGTCTACGAGCAGTACTTC.